One sample yielded the 18 T cell receptor beta chains listed below, sequenced in a study of cytomegalovirus exposure and HLA in healthy donors. The PCR employed 60 Vbeta primers together with 13 Jbeta primers. TCRdb's table, derived via immunoSEQ multiplex PCR, lists solely in-frame clones and lacks some. The sample includes 110,000 or so clones, around 70% of them seen just once. The sample comprised PBMCs. These receptors were taken from a young man in good health and CMV-seronegative.

In the case of this clone: The junction departs from the called germline gene at one end, perhaps through a read error. The chain combines TRBV7-7 with TRBJ2-1, with 7 bases aligning to TRBD1. CDR3 length equals 16 residues. CDR1 is SSHAT, CDR2 FNYEAQ, per germline (reference sequence). The CDR3 DNA reads TGTGCTAGCAGCTTAGCTCCGAGACAGGGTTTGAATGAGCAGTTCTTC. Translated, it gives CASSLAPRQGLNEQFF.

The chain joins TRBV4-2 to TRBJ2-7, with 7 positions matching TRBD2. Germline CDR1 LGHNA, CDR2 YNFKEQ. The CDR3 totals 14 residues. The ends lost 2 bases at V and 6 bases at J; junction bases unmatched: 7. The CDR3 loop is CASSQPSGIGEQYF. CDR3 bases: TGTGCCAGCAGCCAACCTAGCGGTATCGGCGAGCAGTACTTC.

This clone showed up just a few times. The V call is TRBV14, the J call TRBJ2-5, with D possibly matching TRBD2 (5 bases). The CDR3 has 13 amino acids. Germline V gives CDR1 SGHDN, CDR2 FVKESK. V lost 5 bases to trimming and J lost 5 bases, with 12 bases between them. CDR3 residues: CASSEGIGETQYF. Written as DNA, the CDR3 is TGTGCCAGCAGCGAGGGCATTGGGGAGACCCAGTACTTC.

The chain has TRBV27 and TRBJ1-2, with a tentative D call TRBD1 (5 bases). Germline values: CDR1 MNHEY, CDR2 SMNVEV (reference sequence). Trimming took off 3 bases at V and 0 bases at J, with 11 bases between the two ends. CDR3 length: 15 residues. CDR3 nucleotides: TGTGCCAGCAGTTTCAGGGCGCCCTCTAACTATGGCTACACCTTC. This translates into CASSFRAPSNYGYTF.

This clone occurred a few times. The genes are TRBV27 and TRBJ1-2, with a weak D call TRBD1 (6 bases). CDR3 length: 15 amino acids. The germline V and J ends were trimmed by 2 bases and 4 bases, with 14 bases remaining between them. Germline V gives CDR1 MNHEY, CDR2 SMNVEV (reference sequence). CDR3 DNA sequence: TGTGCCAGCAGTTTAACGGCAGGGGTATTCTATGGCTACACCTTC. It codes for CASSLTAGVFYGYTF.

The chain has TRBV7-2 and TRBJ1-3; perhaps TRBD1 as D (5 bases). The germline gives CDR1 SGHTA, CDR2 FQGNSA. The CDR3 is 13 residues long. Trimming stripped 6 bases from V and 4 bases from J, with 10 bases between. In nucleotides, the CDR3 is TGTGCCAGCAGTGAGCAGGGCGGAAACACCATATATTTT. It codes for CASSEQGGNTIYF.

As regards this clone: One end of the junction does not line up with germline, which may come from a read error. This same CDR3 is encoded by further DNA sequences in the sample. The chain joins TRBV6-5 to TRBJ2-7; 8 bases are a match to TRBD1. The germline V gene encodes CDR1 MNHEY and CDR2 SVGAGI. This CDR3 is 15 amino acids long. The CDR3: CASRVDRGMGHEQYF. CDR3 sequence (DNA): TGCGCCAGCAGAGTTGACAGGGGAATGGGACACGAGCAGTACTTC.

In its sample, this clone was seen once. The chain has TRBV7-9 and TRBJ1-4; 9 bases are shared with TRBD1. This CDR3 comprises 14 residues. Germline CDR1 SEHNR, CDR2 FQNEAQ (reference sequence). V lost 5 bases to trimming and J lost 6 bases; unmatched junction nucleotides: 4. The CDR3 region is CASSLTGGDEKLFF. CDR3 coding DNA: TGTGCCAGCAGCCTGACAGGGGGTGATGAAAAACTGTTTTTT.

This clone is a singleton in its sample. The V call is TRBV5-1, the J call TRBJ2-7; 7 positions agree with TRBD1. Unmatched junction bases numbered 9, after V lost 4 bases and J lost 5 bases. The V gene's germline CDR1 is SGHRS and CDR2 YFSETQ. The CDR3 sequence is 14 residues long. The CDR3: CASSATGQRHEQYF. The CDR3 DNA follows: TGCGCCAGCAGCGCCACGGGACAGAGACACGAGCAGTACTTC.

This chain connects TRBV2 to TRBJ2-5, with 11 bases identical to TRBD2. The DNA matches TRBJ2-7 better at its end, which makes the J call doubtful. CDR1 is SNHLY and CDR2 is FYNNEI in the germline V gene. The CDR3 extends over 14 amino acids. The chain's CDR3 is CASTTSGSLSEQYF. The CDR3 DNA follows: TGTGCCAGCACTACTAGCGGGAGTCTTTCCGAGCAGTACTTC.

The chain links TRBV15 to TRBJ1-5; D call uncertain. Germline V CDR1 and CDR2: LNHNV, YYDKDF (reference sequence). V was cut by 3 bases and J by 7 bases, with 7 bases left in between. The CDR3 covers 12 residues. CDR3 loop: CATSRREQPQHF. The CDR3 nucleotides read TGTGCCACCAGCAGGAGGGAGCAGCCCCAGCATTTT. The full variable domain, in which reference TRBV15 and TRBJ1-5 provide the parts outside the CDR3, is DAMVIQNPRYQVTQFGKPVTLSCSQTLNHNVMYWYQQKSSQAPKLLFHYYDKDFNNEADTPDNFQSRRPNTSFCFLDIRSPGLGDTAMYLCATSRREQPQHFGDGTRLSIL.

V gene TRBV7-3 combines with J gene TRBJ2-2, with 8 positions matching TRBD2. Looked up from germline, CDR1 is SGHTA and CDR2 is FQGTGA. This CDR3 is built from 19 residues. J gave up 6 bases and V 5 bases, and 20 bases lay outside the gene matches. CDR3 sequence: CASSQGVLGTSGRAGELFF. The CDR3 bases are TGTGCCAGCAGCCAAGGGGTCCTTGGGACTAGTGGGCGTGCCGGGGAGCTGTTTTTT. Full variable domain (outside the CDR3, taken from reference TRBV7-3 and TRBJ2-2): GAGVSQTPSNKVTEKGKYVELRCDPISGHTALYWYRQSLGQGPEFLIYFQGTGAADDSGLPNDRFFAVRPEGSVSTLKIQRTERGDSAVYLCASSQGVLGTSGRAGELFFGEGSRLTVL.

This chain uses TRBV5-1 with TRBJ1-2; possibly TRBD1 for D (6 bases). CDR3 size: 13 residues. The germline CDR1 and CDR2 sequences are SGHRS and YFSETQ. Trimming pared 4 bases from V and 6 bases from J, leaving 13 bases between. The CDR3 DNA is TGCGCCAGCAGCCCCCAGACAGGCAATGGCTACACCTTC. Translation: CASSPQTGNGYTF.

The rearrangement uses TRBV2 and TRBJ1-4, with D hard to call. The germline V gene has CDR1 SNHLY and CDR2 FYNNEI. The CDR3 runs 15 residues. The germline V and J ends were trimmed by 6 bases and 3 bases, with 14 bases remaining between them. CDR3: CASSQAGLANEKLFF. The CDR3 DNA reads as TGTGCCAGCAGCCAAGCCGGGTTGGCTAATGAAAAACTGTTTTTT. Using reference TRBV2 and TRBJ1-4 for the parts outside the CDR3, the full variable domain is EPEVTQTPSHQVTQMGQEVILRCVPISNHLYFYWYRQILGQKVEFLVSFYNNEISEKSEIFDDQFSVERPDGSNFTLKIRSTKLEDSAMYFCASSQAGLANEKLFFGSGTQLSVL.

A single count supports this clone. This sequence joins TRBV5-1 and TRBJ2-7; 9 bases are shared with TRBD1. The CDR3 covers 15 residues. Germline assignment: CDR1 SGHRS and CDR2 YFSETQ. V dropped 4 bases and J dropped 0; count of bases not matched to a gene: 5. The CDR3 region is CASSRTTGGSYEQYF. The CDR3 bases are TGCGCCAGCAGCCGGACGACAGGGGGCTCCTACGAGCAGTACTTC.

This clone was seen once. This chain links TRBV15 with TRBJ1-4, with 7 positions matching TRBD1. V trimming: 5 bases; J trimming: 3 bases; junction bases outside the gene matches: 6. Germline V lookup: CDR1 LNHNV, CDR2 YYDKDF (reference sequence). This CDR3 has 15 residues. The CDR3 here is CATSRPQGPNEKLFF. DNA of the CDR3: TGTGCCACCAGCCGACCACAGGGGCCTAATGAAAAACTGTTTTTT.

This clone was observed a few times. The gene calls are TRBV10-3 and TRBJ1-6, with D perhaps matching TRBD1 (6 bases). Per germline, CDR1 ENHRY and CDR2 SYGVKD. CDR3 length: 14 residues. The V end was cut by 5 bases, the J end by 7 bases, with 12 bases between. The CDR3 loop is CAISKTGKNSPLHF. The CDR3 DNA sequence: TGTGCCATCAGTAAGACAGGAAAAAATTCACCCCTCCACTTT.

The V gene is TRBV12-5, the J gene TRBJ1-3; perhaps TRBD1 as D (6 bases). The CDR3 contains 17 residues. The V end was cut by 2 bases, the J end by 2 bases, with 16 bases between. The germline V gene encodes CDR1 LGHNT and CDR2 FRNRAP. CDR3 in DNA: TGTGCTAGTGGTTTGCCCCAAAGCCCAGGGGCTGGAAACACCATATATTTT. Translation: CASGLPQSPGAGNTIYF. Full variable domain (outside the CDR3, taken from reference TRBV12-5 and TRBJ1-3): DARVTQTPRHKVTEMGQEVTMRCQPILGHNTVFWYRQTMMQGLELLAYFRNRAPLDDSGMPKDRFSAEMPDATLATLKIQPSEPRDSAVYFCASGLPQSPGAGNTIYFGEGSWLTVV.